This passage covers 31 T cell receptor beta chains from one sample sequenced in a study of tumor-infiltrating lymphocytes in primary liver carcinoma. Germline DNA was also extracted, and blood RNA was taken from unsorted whole blood. Synthesis of TCR beta cDNA was carried out from 500 ng total RNA with a constant-region primer. Generation of the TCR beta libraries relied on three nested multiplex PCR rounds using slightly modified ARM-PCR. TRBV1-TRBV30 forward primers paired with a C-beta reverse primer drove the first two PCR rounds, roughly 10 cycles each. TCRdb passed the multiplex PCR reads through MiXCR, listing each CDR3 protein once. The data hold 190,000 or so distinct CDR3 sequences, with around 60% observed a single time. Sequencing was performed on peripheral blood. These receptors all stem from a woman aged 60-75 years with primary liver carcinoma and hepatitis B virus infection.

To note about this clonotype: Given a much more abundant clone one base away, this may be a read error. The chain is built from TRBV6-1 and TRBJ2-1, with 8 bases that match TRBD2. In germline, CDR1 is MNHNS, CDR2 SASEGT. CDR3 length: 18 residues. CDR3 DNA sequence: TGTGCCAGCAGTGAATGGGGACTAGTGTATGCTAAAAGCAATGAGCAGTCCTTC. Translated: CASSEWGLVYAKSNEQSF.

At least ten counts were recorded for this clonotype. The chain couples TRBV6-6 to TRBJ1-2, with D maybe TRBD1 (5 bases). V was clipped by 7 bases and J by 1 base, with 13 bases between them. This CDR3 is 14 amino acids long. Germline V lookup: CDR1 MNHNY, CDR2 SVGAGI (reference sequence). CDR3 protein: CASTRDSINYGYTF. DNA of the CDR3: TGTGCCAGCACAAGAGACAGTATTAACTATGGCTACACCTTC.

The rearrangement uses TRBV28 and TRBJ1-6; D may be TRBD1 (5 bases). V was trimmed by 2 bases and J by 5 bases, leaving 19 bases between them. Germline CDR1 and CDR2: MDHEN and SYDVKM. CDR3 size: 18 residues. Here the CDR3 reads CASSLNRMRDVNNSPLHF. For the CDR3, the DNA is TGTGCCAGCAGTTTAAATAGGATGAGGGACGTAAATAATTCACCCCTCCACTTT. Full variable domain (remainder filled in from reference TRBV28 and TRBJ1-6): DVKVTQSSRYLVKRTGEKVFLECVQDMDHENMFWYRQDPGLGLRLIYFSYDVKMKEKGDIPEGYSVSREKKERFSLILESASTNQTSMYLCASSLNRMRDVNNSPLHFGNGTRLTVT.

For this clonotype: A much larger clone differs from this one at a single base, so this may be a read error. The chain uses TRBV10-2 and TRBJ1-1, with D uncertain. Germline V gives CDR1 WSHSY, CDR2 SAAADI. CDR3 length: 13 amino acids. In DNA form, the CDR3 reads TGCGCCAGCATGAGGCTCCTGAACACTGGAGCTTTCTTT. This codes for CASMRLLNTGAFF.

Points on this clonotype: Because the CDR3 is missing its conserved closing phenylalanine or tryptophan, this is likely a read error. This sequence joins TRBV10-2 and TRBJ1-1, with D uncertain. Germline V CDR1 and CDR2: WSHSY, SAAADI. This CDR3 region has 13 residues. Trimming removed 11 bases at V and 1 base at J, with 14 bases between. The CDR3 coding sequence is TGCGCCGGCACCCCCAGTGGGAACACTGAAGCTTTCCTT. Translated, it gives CAGTPSGNTEAFL.

The chain combines TRBV29-1 with TRBJ2-7, with D unclear. Germline loops: CDR1 SQVTM, CDR2 ANQGSEA. The CDR3 covers 13 residues. V was clipped by 2 bases and J by 9 bases, with 17 bases between them. Written as DNA, the CDR3 is TGCAGCGTTGAATACGAGGCATGTCAAGGGCAGTACTTC. It specifies CSVEYEACQGQYF.

At least ten counts were recorded for this clonotype. The rearrangement joins TRBV6-6 to TRBJ1-5; possible D gene TRBD1, 5 bases. The CDR3 sequence is 16 residues long. The V and J ends lost 0 bases and 2 bases respectively, with 11 bases between them. Germline CDR1 reads MNHNY; CDR2 reads SVGAGI (reference sequence). This chain's CDR3 is CASSYSGGTGNQPQHF. CDR3 nucleotides: TGTGCCAGCAGTTACTCAGGAGGGACCGGCAATCAGCCCCAGCATTTT.

This clonotype was recorded a few times. The genes are TRBV6-2 or TRBV6-3 and TRBJ2-7; 8 nucleotides line up with TRBD1. Germline loops: CDR1 MNHEY, CDR2 SVGEGT. V gave up 7 bases and J gave up 7 bases; unmatched junction bases: 9. The CDR3 sequence is 13 residues long. CDR3 region: CASNWDRPGEQYF. CDR3 in DNA: TGTGCCAGCAATTGGGACAGGCCGGGGGAGCAGTACTTC.

With regard to this clonotype: This may come from a read error, since a much larger clone is one base off. J is TRBJ2-7 and V is TRBV6-5; maybe TRBD2 (6 bases). Trimming removed 6 bases at V and 6 bases at J, with 18 bases between. Germline CDR1 MNHEY, CDR2 SVGAGI. This CDR3 spans 14 amino acids. CDR3 nucleotides: TGTGCCAGCAGATGGACTAAGTTATCGTCCGAGCAGTACTTC. Residues: CASRWTKLSSEQYF.

The genes are TRBV11-2 and TRBJ2-3; TRBD1 matches 9 bases. Per germline, CDR1 SGHAT and CDR2 FQNNGV. The CDR3 is 18 amino acids. With 4 bases clipped from V and 2 bases from J, the junction kept 13 bases outside the gene matches. In nucleotides, the CDR3 is TGTGCCAGCAGCTACCCTAGGACAGGGGATATCCTCACAGATACGCAGTATTTT. Amino acid sequence: CASSYPRTGDILTDTQYF.

To note about this clonotype: The junction departs from germline at one end; a sequencing error may be responsible. The rearrangement uses TRBV29-1 and TRBJ2-1; a possible D gene is TRBD1 (5 bases). The germline V gene encodes CDR1 SQVTM and CDR2 ANQGSEA. The CDR3 runs 13 residues. CDR3 bases: TGCAGCGTTGAGGGGCCTGTGAACAATGAGCAGTTCTTT. Residues: CSVEGPVNNEQFF.

The chain uses TRBV5-1 and TRBJ1-6, with a possible D match to TRBD1 (5 bases). This CDR3 is built from 12 residues. The V end was cut by 0 bases, the J end by 10 bases, with 5 bases between. Germline loops: CDR1 SGHRS, CDR2 YFSETQ. CDR3 sequence: CASSLGGSPLHF. As DNA, the CDR3 is TGCGCCAGCAGCTTGGGGGGGTCACCCCTCCACTTT. Full variable domain (remainder filled in from reference TRBV5-1 and TRBJ1-6): KAGVTQTPRYLIKTRGQQVTLSCSPISGHRSVSWYQQTPGQGLQFLFEYFSETQRNKGNFPGRFSGRQFSNSRSEMNVSTLELGDSALYLCASSLGGSPLHFGNGTRLTVT.

Points on this clonotype: The junction shows a germline mismatch at one end, possibly a read error. V and J are TRBV19 and TRBJ2-1, with TRBD1 matching 7 bases. The CDR3 sequence is 13 residues long. Germline V gene data show CDR1 as LNHDA and CDR2 as SQIVND (reference sequence). CDR3 loop: CASSKVGGNQQFF. In DNA form, the CDR3 reads TGTGCCAGTAGTAAGGTAGGGGGCAATCAGCAGTTCTTC.

About this clonotype: A read error is possible here, since a much larger clone lies one base away. The rearrangement links TRBV12-3 or TRBV12-4 to TRBJ2-1, with D perhaps matching TRBD2 (5 bases). The CDR3 consists of 15 residues. Here the CDR3 reads CASSIAKSAYNEQFF. As DNA, the CDR3 is TGTGCCAGCAGTATAGCGAAGTCGGCCTACAATGAGCAGTTCTTC.

Regarding this clonotype: A junction end diverges from the germline sequence, so it may reflect a read error. V usage is TRBV11-2 and J usage is TRBJ2-5, with D perhaps matching TRBD2 (5 bases). In germline, CDR1 is SGHAT, CDR2 FQNNGV. CDR3 length equals 15 residues. The CDR3 protein is CTSSLMPAEQETQYF. As DNA, the CDR3 is TGTACCAGCAGCTTAATGCCAGCGGAACAAGAGACCCAGTACTTC.

In regard to this clonotype: An end of the junction differs from the germline gene, which may be a read error. The chain links TRBV6-5 to TRBJ2-3, with D perhaps matching TRBD1 or TRBD2 (7 bases each). The CDR3 contains 15 residues. The germline V gene has CDR1 MNHEY and CDR2 SVGAGI. CDR3 sequence reads: CASSTIRGGTDMQYF. The CDR3 DNA sequence: TGTGCCAGCAGTACCATCAGGGGGGGCACAGATATGCAGTATTTT.

The V call is TRBV7-9, the J call TRBJ2-3; no clear D. V lost 1 base to trimming and J lost 6 bases, with 14 bases between them. The CDR3 consists of 15 residues. Germline CDR1 SEHNR, CDR2 FQNEAQ (reference sequence). This chain's CDR3 is CASSLDRGGVDTQYF. The CDR3 coding sequence is TGTGCCAGCAGCTTAGACCGTGGTGGAGTGGATACGCAGTATTTT.

This clonotype was found a few times. V and J are TRBV12-3 or TRBV12-4 and TRBJ1-1, with D possibly matching TRBD1 (5 bases). CDR3 size: 13 residues. Between the trimmed V and J ends, which lost 2 bases and 4 bases, there was a span of 8 bases. CDR3 DNA sequence: TGTGCCAGCAGTTTATCGGGGGGCACTGAAGCTTTCTTT. This codes for CASSLSGGTEAFF.

Points on this clonotype: Sequence at one end of the junction differs from germline and may be a read error. The chain has TRBV11-2 and TRBJ2-7; D unresolved. Germline V gene sequence: CDR1 SGHAT, CDR2 FQNNGV. The CDR3 loop spans 15 amino acids. CDR3 nucleotides: TGTGCCAGCAACTTAGATCCAGGCCATACATCCGAGCAGTACTTC. Its protein is CASNLDPGHTSEQYF.

In its sample, this clonotype was seen many times. This chain uses TRBV29-1 with TRBJ2-1; 7 nucleotides agree with TRBD2. The CDR3 totals 16 residues. Germline V gives CDR1 SQVTM, CDR2 ANQGSEA. J was trimmed by 0 bases and V by 0 bases; bases with no gene match: 5. The CDR3 nucleotides are TGCAGCGTTGAAGAGACGACTAGCTACTCCTACAATGAGCAGTTCTTC. This encodes CSVEETTSYSYNEQFF.

This chain joins TRBV21-1 and TRBJ2-5; the table's D call TRBD1 went unverified against the DNA. TRBV21-1 is shown as a pseudogene. This CDR3 contains 15 residues. The CDR3 protein is CASSKGGCPPETQYF. In nucleotides, the CDR3 is TGTGCCAGCAGCAAAGGAGGATGTCCCCCAGAGACCCAGTACTTC.

The table lists this clonotype with a count of one. A junction boundary mismatches the germline segment, possibly from a read error. The rearrangement links TRBV5-6 to TRBJ2-5; 11 bases are shared with TRBD2. Germline values: CDR1 SGHDT, CDR2 YYEEEE. CDR3 length equals 16 residues. The CDR3 spells CANSTTSGGSQETQYF. The DNA of the CDR3 is TGTGCCAACAGCACCACTAGCGGGGGCTCCCAAGAGACCCAGTACTTC.

This clonotype is judged medium-sized. The chain is built from TRBV11-3 and TRBJ2-1; D ambiguous. Looked up from germline, CDR1 is SGHNT and CDR2 is YENEEA. The germline V and J ends were trimmed by 4 bases and 9 bases, with 19 bases remaining between them. The CDR3 has 15 residues. CDR3 nucleotides: TGTGCCAGCAGCTCCAACCTAGTGGGCCAAGCTGAGCAGTTCTTC. Translated: CASSSNLVGQAEQFF. Combining the CDR3 with reference TRBV11-3 and TRBJ2-1 gives the whole variable domain EAGVVQSPRYKIIEKKQPVAFWCNPISGHNTLYWYLQNLGQGPELLIRYENEEAVDDSQLPKDRFSAERLKGVDSTLKIQPAELGDSAVYLCASSSNLVGQAEQFFGPGTRLTVL.

This chain connects TRBV5-4 to TRBJ1-5; tentatively, D is TRBD1 (5 bases). CDR1 and CDR2 (germline): SGHNT, YYREEE (reference sequence). This CDR3 has 15 amino acids. V was clipped by 0 bases and J by 0 bases, with 7 bases between them. Written as DNA, the CDR3 is TGTGCCAGCAGCTTGGCGGGGACTAGCAATCAGCCCCAGCATTTT. Translated, it gives CASSLAGTSNQPQHF.

Many counts were recorded for this clonotype. This chain links TRBV6-5 with TRBJ2-1; no clear D gene. Germline V lookup: CDR1 MNHEY, CDR2 SVGAGI. V lost 6 bases and J lost 2, with 14 bases in between. CDR3 length: 15 residues. The CDR3: CASSPPYPPYNEQFF. The CDR3 DNA reads TGTGCCAGCAGCCCCCCATATCCCCCCTACAATGAGCAGTTCTTC.

CDR3: CASSLGRISYEQYF. CDR3 sequence (DNA): TGTGCCAGCAGTTTAGGACGGATCTCCTACGAGCAGTACTTC. V is TRBV28 and J is TRBJ2-7; D gene unclear. The CDR3 length is 14 residues. Looked up from germline, CDR1 is MDHEN and CDR2 is SYDVKM. The V and J ends lost 2 bases and 0 bases respectively, with 8 bases between them.

Worth noting for this clonotype: One end of the junction fails to match germline, which may point to a read error. The genes are TRBV12-3 or TRBV12-4 and TRBJ2-7, with TRBD2 matching 7 bases. The CDR3 loop spans 16 amino acids. The CDR3 protein is CASSGTTNLTSHEQYF. CDR3 nucleotides: TGTGCCAGCAGCGGGACTACTAACCTAACCTCCCACGAGCAGTACTTC.

This clonotype occurred many times. V and J are TRBV6-2 or TRBV6-3 and TRBJ2-7; no definite D call. The germline gives CDR1 MNHEY, CDR2 SVGEGT. The CDR3 contains 16 residues. V lost 2 bases to trimming and J lost 0 bases, with 14 bases between them. The CDR3 DNA reads as TGTGCCAGCAGTTACGACCTCTCCTCGCTCTCCTACGAGCAGTACTTC. It specifies CASSYDLSSLSYEQYF.

A word on this clonotype: Being one base from a much bigger clone, this may be a read error. J is TRBJ2-2 and V is TRBV5-5, with TRBD1 matching 12 bases. Germline CDR1 is SGHKS and CDR2 is YYEKEE (reference sequence). The CDR3 is 17 amino acids. The DNA of the CDR3 is TGTGCCAGCAGTCGAACCGGGACAGGGGGCTCTTTCGGGGAGCCGTTTTTT. Translating gives CASSRTGTGGSFGEPFF.

Concerning this clonotype: A read error may explain this, as a much larger clone is one base away. The J gene is TRBJ2-7, the V gene TRBV6-1, with no clear D. Germline-derived CDR1 and CDR2 are MNHNS and SASEGT. CDR3 length: 11 residues. The CDR3 DNA reads TGTGCCAGCAGTGCCTCCCACGAGCAGTACTTC. This translates into CASSASHEQYF.

In this sample, this clonotype turned up a few times. This chain joins TRBV28 and TRBJ2-1; 8 bases map to TRBD1. The CDR3 covers 16 residues. V lost 7 bases and J lost 0; bases outside the gene matches: 8. CDR1 is MDHEN and CDR2 is SYDVKM in the germline V gene. CDR3 sequence reads: CASKPETGDSYNEQFF. CDR3 sequence (DNA): TGTGCCAGCAAACCCGAGACAGGGGACTCCTACAATGAGCAGTTCTTC.